This is a list of T cell receptor beta chains from one sample in a study of response to subunit inactivated influenza vaccine. Via MiXCR, TCRdb re-called the RT-PCR reads, giving one row per CDR3 protein. The table lists fewer than 750,000 distinct CDR3 sequences, 14% of them singletons. Sequences were derived from PBMCs from blood, sampled 11 to 12 days after vaccination. The receptors shown here come from a man aged 50 or older who received an inactivated influenza vaccine. CDR3s include the opening cysteine and the closing phenylalanine or tryptophan. Fields, in order: clone size, V gene, J gene, D gene, CDR3 protein, CDR3 DNA. The D gene is left open where the match is weak. Clone size is shown for a subset of rows, as once, few, many or a class of expanded clone.

>many|TRBV20-1|TRBJ2-3|TRBD2
CSAIAGSSTDTQYF
TGCAGTGCTATAGCGGGATCTAGCACAGATACGCAGTATTTT
>many|TRBV12-3/TRBV12-4|TRBJ1-6|-
CASSPRVSPLHF
TGTGCCAGCAGTCCCCGGGTTTCACCCCTCCACTTT
>few|TRBV2|TRBJ1-4|-
CASSHVGQITNEKLFF
TGTGCCAGCAGTCACGTCGGGCAGATAACTAATGAAAAACTGTTTTTT
>-|TRBV21-1|TRBJ2-3|-
CASSARTIHSTDTQYF
TGTGCCAGCAGCGCCCGGACTATTCACAGCACAGATACGCAGTATTTT
>few|TRBV18|TRBJ2-7|TRBD2
CASSPGTSGRAIYEQYF
TGTGCCAGCTCACCAGGGACTAGCGGGAGGGCCATCTACGAGCAGTACTTC
>few|TRBV6-2/TRBV6-3|TRBJ1-1|TRBD1
CASSRHRDRGYLAFF
TGTGCCAGCAGTAGACACCGGGACAGGGGGTATTTGGCTTTCTTT
>many|TRBV20-1|TRBJ2-1|-
CSARGDNEQFF
TGCAGTGCTAGAGGTGACAATGAGCAGTTCTTC
>-|TRBV4-2|TRBJ2-7|TRBD1
CASSLPTGANEQYF
TGTGCCAGCAGCTTACCGACAGGGGCGAACGAGCAGTACTTC
>-|TRBV4-1|TRBJ2-1|TRBD2
CASSQDRAGGYNEQFF
TGCGCCAGCAGCCAAGATCGAGCCGGGGGGTACAATGAGCAGTTCTTC
>-|TRBV11-2|TRBJ2-1|TRBD2
CASSNKVGGSSYNEQFF
TGTGCCAGCAGCAACAAAGTGGGCGGGAGCTCCTACAATGAGCAGTTCTTC